This is a list of T cell receptor beta chains from one sample in a study of T cells in Graves' hyperthyroidism and ophthalmopathy. TCRdb ran MiXCR on the multiplex PCR reads and lists one entry per CDR3 protein. The repertoire holds under 450,000 distinct CDR3 sequences, with about 15% as singletons. Sequences were obtained from blood. These receptors all come from a woman younger than 45 with Graves' hyperthyroidism that later progressed to Graves' ophthalmopathy. The CDR3 runs from the conserved cysteine through the conserved F or W. A D gene is named only where the DNA matches it firmly. Clone size appears in some rows only: once, few, many, or a class for an expanded clone.

TRBJ2-7 many TRBV6-1 . TGTGCCAGCAATGAAGGCCCAGAAAACGAGCAGTACTTC CASNEGPENEQYF
TRBJ2-7 many TRBV7-9 . TGTGCCAGCAGCACCACAGATTACGAGCAGTACTTC CASSTTDYEQYF
TRBJ2-1 . TRBV5-1 . TGCGCCAGCAGCCGGGGACTTGACACCAGCTACAATGAGCAGTTCTTC CASSRGLDTSYNEQFF
TRBJ2-7 . TRBV18 TRBD2 TGTGCCAGCTCACCTTCGGCTAGCGGGACTAGCGAGCAGTACTTC CASSPSASGTSEQYF
TRBJ2-7 . TRBV25-1 . TGTGCCAGCAGTGGGGTCGTTCAAGGAGGACACGAGCAGTACTTC CASSGVVQGGHEQYF
TRBJ2-3 . TRBV27 TRBD2 TGTGCCAGCAGTTTAAGGGCTAGCGGGAGAGTTACAGATACGCAGTATTTT CASSLRASGRVTDTQYF
TRBJ2-1 many TRBV7-2 . TGTGCCAGCAGCTTGAGGGTACTAGCCTACAATGAGCAGTTCTTC CASSLRVLAYNEQFF
TRBJ1-6 many TRBV28 TRBD1 TGTGCCAGCAGTCCTCCGGGACAGTACAATTCACCCCTCCACTTT CASSPPGQYNSPLHF
TRBJ2-2 many TRBV6-1 TRBD2 TGTGCCAGCAGGCCCGGACTAGCACGCACCGGAGCAGAGCTGTTTTTT CASRPGLARTGAELFF
TRBJ1-4 many TRBV18 . TGTGCCAGCTCACCGCTGAGGGGCCAGGACGGTGAAAAACTGTTTTTT CASSPLRGQDGEKLFF
TRBJ2-7 . TRBV19 . TGTGCCAGTAGTATCAACAGAAATACCTACGAGCAGTACTTC CASSINRNTYEQYF
TRBJ1-1 many TRBV27 TRBD1 TGTGCCAGCATCGACAGGGAGGGCGGCACTGAAGCTTTCTTT CASIDREGGTEAFF
TRBJ2-3 . TRBV9 TRBD2 TGTGCCAGCAGCGTAGAGGGGAGACTAGCGGTTTCAGATACGCAGTATTTT CASSVEGRLAVSDTQYF
TRBJ2-7 few TRBV15 TRBD2 TGTGCCACCCGCACTAGCGGGGGGGTTTACGAGCAGTACTTC CATRTSGGVYEQYF
TRBJ1-1 many TRBV16 . TGTGCCAGCAGCCAGACGCTCGACAGTCCCACTGAAGCTTTCTTT CASSQTLDSPTEAFF
TRBJ2-7 many TRBV29-1 . TGCAGCGTGCAAGACCGGGACTTGAGCTCCTACGAGCAGTACTTC CSVQDRDLSSYEQYF
TRBJ2-3 few TRBV7-9 TRBD1 TGTGCCAGCAGCAGGCGACAGGGTGTCACAGATACGCAGTATTTT CASSRRQGVTDTQYF
TRBJ2-7 many TRBV27 TRBD2 TGTGCCAGCAGTGCCGCTAGCGGGGGGACCTACGAGCAGTACTTC CASSAASGGTYEQYF
TRBJ2-7 many TRBV18 . TGTGCCAGCTCACCATGGGCCAGGGCCTACGAGCAGTACTTC CASSPWARAYEQYF
TRBJ2-7 many TRBV7-2 . TGTGCCAGCAGCTCCCGCTTTGGGTTGCGGGAGCAGTACTTC CASSSRFGLREQYF
TRBJ2-5 few TRBV5-5 . TGTGCCAGCAGCTTGGATGGGCGGGGCCAAGAGACCCAGTACTTC CASSLDGRGQETQYF
TRBJ1-1 many TRBV24-1 . TGTGCCACCAGACAGGGAAACACTGAAGCTTTCTTT CATRQGNTEAFF